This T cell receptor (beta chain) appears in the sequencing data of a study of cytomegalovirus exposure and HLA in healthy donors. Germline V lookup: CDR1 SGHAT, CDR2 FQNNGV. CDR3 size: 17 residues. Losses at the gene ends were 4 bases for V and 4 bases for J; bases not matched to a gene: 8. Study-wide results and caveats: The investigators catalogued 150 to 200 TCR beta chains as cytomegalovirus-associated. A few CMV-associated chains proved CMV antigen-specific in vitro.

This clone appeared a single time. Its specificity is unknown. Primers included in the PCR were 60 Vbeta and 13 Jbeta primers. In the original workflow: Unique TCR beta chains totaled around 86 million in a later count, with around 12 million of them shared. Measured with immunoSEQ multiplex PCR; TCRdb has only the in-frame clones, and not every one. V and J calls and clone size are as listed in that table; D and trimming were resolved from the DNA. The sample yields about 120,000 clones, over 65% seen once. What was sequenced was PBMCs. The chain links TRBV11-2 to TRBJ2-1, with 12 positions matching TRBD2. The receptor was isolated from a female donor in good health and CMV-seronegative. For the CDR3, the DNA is TGTGCCAGCAGCTCTTTGACTAGCGGGGGCCAGTACAATGAGCAGTTCTTC. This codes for CASSSLTSGGQYNEQFF.